The clone carrying this TCR beta chain was counted between two and nine times. Its antigen is as yet unknown. CDR1 is SGHAT and CDR2 is FQNNGV in the germline V gene. This CDR3 is built from 14 residues. Between the trimmed V and J ends, which lost 4 bases and 4 bases, there was a span of 14 bases. TCRdb independently ran MiXCR on the 5' RACE reads; one entry per CDR3 protein. The sample carries under 250,000 distinct CDR3 sequences, about 11% recorded once. This sample was taken from a study of T-cell memory formation after mild COVID-19. Study conclusions and caveats: The finding that pre-infection memory included some responding clones suggested that cross-reactive memory joined. Among contracting clones, CD4+ were mainly CM/EM and CD8+ enriched in EMRA. There was a balanced CD4/CD8 profile in clones contracting day 15 to 85, and later expanders leaned CD4+.

Sequenced sample: PBMCs or a T cell subset sorted from them (not recorded which). This clonotype was obtained from a man aged 18 to 29 who had mild COVID-19 (a few samples of this study predate the infection). Cell type and time point are not known. The genes are TRBV11-2 and TRBJ2-7; tentative D call: TRBD1 (5 bases). CDR3 nucleotides: TGTGCCAGCAGCTCTACAGGATCCTCGTACGAGCAGTACGTC. The encoded protein is CASSSTGSSYEQYV.